This T cell receptor beta chain emerged from a study of CD8+ T cells in alopecia areata. This clone was detected only a few times. Trimming pared 0 bases from V and 5 bases from J, leaving 10 bases between. Germline V gene data show CDR1 as ENHRY and CDR2 as SYGVKD. This CDR3 is built from 14 residues. Following RNA extraction, reverse transcription yielded cDNA that acted as the sequencing template. Generated by immunoSEQ multiplex PCR, the TCRdb table keeps only in-frame clones and is missing some. Of about 150,000 clones detected, 55% to 75% appear once; the ten largest clones hold approximately 0.9%. Treatment given: oral pan-JAK inhibitor, 5-10 mg twice daily.

The chain couples TRBV10-3 to TRBJ2-5; the D gene could be TRBD1 or TRBD2 (5 bases each). Sequences were derived from CD4+ T cells sorted from blood, sampled at week 4, from a patient treated with tofacitinib. The receptor was isolated from a human donor with alopecia areata. CDR3 sequence (DNA): TGTGCCATCAGTGAGTCGGGGGTTGTGGAGACCCAGTACTTC. It translates to CAISESGVVETQYF.